These 18 T cell receptor beta chains share one sample of origin, sequenced in a study of blood T cell repertoires in COVID-19. Using immunoSEQ multiplex PCR, the repertoire was profiled, and TCRdb retains in-frame clones only, with some absent. Here the sample spans approximately 200,000 clones, more than 75% being singletons. Specimen: peripheral blood. These receptors all stem from a man aged 40-55 years with acute or convalescent COVID-19.

This clone was counted a few times. The chain combines TRBV10-1 with TRBJ1-3, with D tentatively TRBD1 (6 bases). CDR1 WNHNN and CDR2 SYGVQD come from the germline V gene (reference sequence). This CDR3 has 14 amino acids. V dropped 5 bases and J dropped 0 bases, with 8 bases sitting between them. The CDR3 DNA is TGCGCCAGCAGTATGACAGGCTCTGGAAACACCATATATTTT. Amino acid sequence: CASSMTGSGNTIYF.

As for this clone: This sample includes further DNA sequences coding for the same CDR3. The rearrangement links TRBV24-1 to TRBJ2-3; tentative D call: TRBD2 (7 bases). Germline-derived CDR1 and CDR2 are KGHDR and SFDVKD. Trimming took off 5 bases at V and 3 bases at J, with 14 bases between the two ends. This CDR3 is built from 15 residues. As DNA, the CDR3 is TGTGCCACCAGTGTGGGGGCGGGGGAAACAGATACGCAGTATTTT. Translated, it gives CATSVGAGETDTQYF.

This sequence joins TRBV29-1 and TRBJ1-1; D remains unclear. The CDR3 extends over 12 amino acids. The ends were cut back, 4 bases at V and 1 base at J, with 7 bases in the middle. CDR1 and CDR2 (germline): SQVTM, ANQGSEA. The CDR3 DNA reads as TGCAGCGTTGGGCCCCCGAACACTGAAGCTTTCTTT. The encoded protein is CSVGPPNTEAFF.

V usage is TRBV6-5 and J usage is TRBJ1-5, with D possibly TRBD1 on 6 matching bases. Germline values: CDR1 MNHEY, CDR2 SVGAGI. V was pared by 6 bases and J by 2 bases, with 14 bases between. The CDR3 spans 15 residues. CDR3 region: CASSARGWGNQPQHF. The DNA of the CDR3 is TGTGCCAGCAGCGCCAGGGGATGGGGCAATCAGCCCCAGCATTTT.

This rearrangement joins TRBV5-4 to TRBJ2-6, with TRBD1 as a possible D gene (5 bases). The ends were cut back, 6 bases at V and 1 base at J, with 14 bases in the middle. The CDR3 runs to 16 residues. Germline V CDR1 and CDR2: SGHNT, YYREEE (reference sequence). The CDR3: CASTQGRVSGANVLTF. The CDR3 DNA is TGTGCCAGCACCCAGGGCCGGGTGTCTGGGGCCAACGTCCTGACTTTC.

The gene calls are TRBV15 and TRBJ1-1, with D uncertain. Germline assignment: CDR1 LNHNV and CDR2 YYDKDF (reference sequence). The CDR3 consists of 12 residues. Trimming stripped 2 bases from V and 7 bases from J, with 8 bases between. CDR3 bases: TGTGCCACCAGCAGACCCTACGGTGAAGCTTTCTTT. This gives the protein CATSRPYGEAFF.

V is TRBV9 and J is TRBJ2-1; 9 positions match TRBD1. CDR1 is SGDLS, CDR2 YYNGEE, per germline. V lost 3 bases to trimming and J lost 8 bases; unmatched junction nucleotides: 9. This CDR3 spans 15 amino acids. This chain's CDR3 is CASSAWTGAMDEQFF. The CDR3 DNA reads as TGTGCCAGCAGCGCCTGGACAGGGGCGATGGATGAGCAGTTCTTC.

This clone was picked up one time. This sequence joins TRBV6-5 and TRBJ2-1, with 11 bases lining up with TRBD2. This CDR3 has 15 amino acids. Germline CDR1 and CDR2: MNHEY and SVGAGI. V shed 6 bases, J shed 3 bases, and the junction held 4 bases outside the gene matches. The CDR3, as DNA: TGTGCCAGCAGGCAGGGACTAGCGGTCTACAATGAGCAGTTCTTC. Protein: CASRQGLAVYNEQFF.

This sequence joins TRBV5-1 and TRBJ1-1, with TRBD1 matching over 10 bases. Per the germline V gene, CDR1 is SGHRS and CDR2 is YFSETQ. This CDR3 is built from 17 residues. Germline trimming cut 4 bases from V and 0 bases from J; bases unmatched to any gene: 9. The CDR3 coding sequence is TGCGCCAGCAGCGTGGGACAGGGGAGAAGTCTGAACACTGAAGCTTTCTTT. Translated: CASSVGQGRSLNTEAFF.

The chain recombines TRBV6-5 with TRBJ1-2; the match to TRBD1 covers 9 bases. The germline V gene encodes CDR1 MNHEY and CDR2 SVGAGI. After removal of 6 bases from V and 2 bases from J, the junction contained 7 bases not matched to a gene. The CDR3 length is 15 residues. In nucleotides, the CDR3 is TGTGCCAGCAGCAAAGGACAGGGGACGAACTATGGCTACACCTTC. Protein: CASSKGQGTNYGYTF.

This chain joins TRBV6-5 and TRBJ2-2; 11 nucleotides line up with TRBD1. J was trimmed by 4 bases and V by 2 bases; bases with no gene match: 3. There are 16 residues in the CDR3. Per germline, CDR1 MNHEY and CDR2 SVGAGI. CDR3 sequence (DNA): TGTGCCAGCAGTTACGGGACAGGGGGGTTCACCGGGGAGCTGTTTTTT. It specifies CASSYGTGGFTGELFF.

This clone showed up just once. J is TRBJ1-2 and V is TRBV5-1; weak D call: TRBD1 (5 bases). CDR3 length equals 13 residues. Germline V gives CDR1 SGHRS, CDR2 YFSETQ. V was pared by 4 bases and J by 2 bases, with 9 bases between. CDR3 DNA: TGCGCCAGCAGCCAAGACAGCAACTATGGCTACACCTTC. The encoded protein is CASSQDSNYGYTF.

The chain uses TRBV7-3 and TRBJ2-7, with a tentative D call TRBD1 (6 bases). Per the germline V gene, CDR1 is SGHTA and CDR2 is FQGTGA. This CDR3 contains 15 residues. The V end was cut by 2 bases, the J end by 3 bases, with 14 bases between. The CDR3 bases are TGTGCCAGCAGCTTAGGTACCGGGACATACTACGAGCAGTACTTC. It encodes CASSLGTGTYYEQYF.

Note on this clone: The sample holds other DNA sequences that translate to the same CDR3. The chain has TRBV20-1 and TRBJ1-2; 7 bases are a match to TRBD1. CDR3 size: 11 residues. After removal of 5 bases from V and 4 bases from J, the junction contained 1 base not matched to a gene. From germline, CDR1 is DFQATT and CDR2 SNEGSKA (reference sequence). The DNA of the CDR3 is TGCAGTGCTCGGACAGGCTATGGCTACACCTTC. Translation: CSARTGYGYTF.

In its sample, this clone was seen once. The genes are TRBV10-2 and TRBJ2-1; 8 bases align to TRBD2. J lost 4 bases, V lost 5 bases, and 4 bases had no gene match. This CDR3 region has 14 residues. CDR1 WSHSY and CDR2 SAAADI come from the germline V gene. The CDR3 sequence is CASSSGGPYNEQFF. The CDR3 bases are TGCGCCAGCAGTAGCGGGGGCCCATACAATGAGCAGTTCTTC.

V is TRBV21-1 and J is TRBJ1-6. TRBV21-1 is labeled a pseudogene. CDR3 length: 16 amino acids. The CDR3 loop reads CASSRGGLFGPGPLHF. The DNA for the CDR3 is TGTGCCAGCTCCCGAGGAGGGTTATTCGGGCCGGGGCCCCTCCACTTT.

This clone was seen ten or more times. The J gene is TRBJ2-5, the V gene TRBV7-3, with TRBD2 matching 9 bases. This CDR3 has 16 amino acids. Germline loops: CDR1 SGHTA, CDR2 FQGTGA. V was clipped by 5 bases and J by 3 bases; unmatched bases: 10. CDR3 sequence (DNA): TGTGCCAGCAGCCCACGGGCCTTAGCGGGGGAAGAGACCCAGTACTTC. It codes for CASSPRALAGEETQYF.

This sequence joins TRBV7-2 and TRBJ2-3, with D tentatively TRBD2 (7 bases). Germline CDR1 SGHTA, CDR2 FQGNSA. The CDR3 loop spans 13 amino acids. The V end lost 4 bases, the J end lost 8 bases, and 13 bases lay between the germline ends. The CDR3 DNA is TGTGCCAGCAGCTACGGGGGGCACGTTACGCAGTATTTT. Translation: CASSYGGHVTQYF.